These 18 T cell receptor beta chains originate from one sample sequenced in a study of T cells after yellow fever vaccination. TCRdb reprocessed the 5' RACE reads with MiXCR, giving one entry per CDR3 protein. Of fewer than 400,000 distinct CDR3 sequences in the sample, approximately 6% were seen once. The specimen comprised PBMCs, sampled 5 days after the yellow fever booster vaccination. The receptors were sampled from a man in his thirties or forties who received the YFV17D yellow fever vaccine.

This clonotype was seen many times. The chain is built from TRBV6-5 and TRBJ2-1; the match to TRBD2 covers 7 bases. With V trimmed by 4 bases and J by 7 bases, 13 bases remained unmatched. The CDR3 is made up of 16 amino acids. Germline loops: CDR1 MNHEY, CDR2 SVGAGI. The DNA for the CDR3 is TGTGCCAGCAGTTGGGGGGGAGGCCCCCCGGGGAATGAGCAGTTCTTC. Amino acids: CASSWGGGPPGNEQFF.

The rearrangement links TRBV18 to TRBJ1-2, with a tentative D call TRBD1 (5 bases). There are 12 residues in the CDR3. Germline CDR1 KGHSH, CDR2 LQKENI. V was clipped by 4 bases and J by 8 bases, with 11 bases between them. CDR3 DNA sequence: TGTGCCAGCTCACGGGGGAACGGGGGCTACACCTTC. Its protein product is CASSRGNGGYTF.

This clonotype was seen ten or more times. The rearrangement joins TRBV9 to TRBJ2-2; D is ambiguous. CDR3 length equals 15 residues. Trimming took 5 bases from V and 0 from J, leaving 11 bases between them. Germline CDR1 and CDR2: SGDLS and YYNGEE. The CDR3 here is CASRADDSNTGELFF. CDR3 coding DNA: TGTGCCAGCAGGGCGGATGATTCGAACACCGGGGAGCTGTTTTTT. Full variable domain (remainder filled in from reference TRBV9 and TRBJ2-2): DSGVTQTPKHLITATGQRVTLRCSPRSGDLSVYWYQQSLDQGLQFLIQYYNGEERAKGNILERFSAQQFPDLHSELNLSSLELGDSALYFCASRADDSNTGELFFGEGSRLTVL.

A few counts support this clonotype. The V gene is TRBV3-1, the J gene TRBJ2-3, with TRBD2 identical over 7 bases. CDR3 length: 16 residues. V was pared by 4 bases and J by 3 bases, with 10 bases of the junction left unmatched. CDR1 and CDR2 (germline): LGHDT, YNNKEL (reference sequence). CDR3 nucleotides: TGTGCCAGCAGCCCGGGAGGTGGTGATACGACAGATACGCAGTATTTT. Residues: CASSPGGGDTTDTQYF.

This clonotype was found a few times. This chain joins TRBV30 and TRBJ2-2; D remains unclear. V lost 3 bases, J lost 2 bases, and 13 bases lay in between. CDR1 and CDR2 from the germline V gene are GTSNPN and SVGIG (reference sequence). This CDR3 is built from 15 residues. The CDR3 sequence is CAWRISRVNTGELFF. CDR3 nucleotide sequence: TGTGCCTGGAGGATTTCTAGGGTCAACACCGGGGAGCTGTTTTTT.

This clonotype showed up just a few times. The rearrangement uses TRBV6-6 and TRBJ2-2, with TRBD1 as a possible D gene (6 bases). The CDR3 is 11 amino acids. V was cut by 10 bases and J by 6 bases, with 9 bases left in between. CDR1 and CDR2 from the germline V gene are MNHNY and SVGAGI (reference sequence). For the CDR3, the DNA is TGTGCCACTACAGGGTCCGGGGAGCTGTTTTTT. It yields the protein CATTGSGELFF.

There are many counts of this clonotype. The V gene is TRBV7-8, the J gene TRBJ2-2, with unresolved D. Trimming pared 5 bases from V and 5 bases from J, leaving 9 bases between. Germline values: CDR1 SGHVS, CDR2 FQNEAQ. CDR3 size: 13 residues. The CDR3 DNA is TGTGCCAGCAGCCGCAGGAGAACCGGGGAGCTGTTTTTT. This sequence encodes CASSRRRTGELFF.

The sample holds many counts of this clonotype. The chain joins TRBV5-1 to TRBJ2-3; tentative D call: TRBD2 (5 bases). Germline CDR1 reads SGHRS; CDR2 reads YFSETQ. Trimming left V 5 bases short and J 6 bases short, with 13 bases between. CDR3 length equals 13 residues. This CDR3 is CASRISSRDTQYF. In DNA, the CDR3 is TGCGCCAGCAGGATCTCTAGCCGCGATACGCAGTATTTT.

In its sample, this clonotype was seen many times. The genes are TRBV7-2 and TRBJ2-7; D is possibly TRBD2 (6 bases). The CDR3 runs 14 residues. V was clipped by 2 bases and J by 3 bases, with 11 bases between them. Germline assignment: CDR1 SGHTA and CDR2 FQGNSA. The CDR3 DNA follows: TGTGCCAGCAGCTTAATAGGAGGGGACTACGAGCAGTACTTC. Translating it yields CASSLIGGDYEQYF.

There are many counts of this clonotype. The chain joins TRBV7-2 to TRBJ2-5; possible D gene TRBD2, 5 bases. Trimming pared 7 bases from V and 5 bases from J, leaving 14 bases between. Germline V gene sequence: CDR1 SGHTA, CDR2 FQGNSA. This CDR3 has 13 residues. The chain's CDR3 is CASIPSGSETQYF. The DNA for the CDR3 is TGTGCCAGCATCCCCTCGGGGTCGGAGACCCAGTACTTC.

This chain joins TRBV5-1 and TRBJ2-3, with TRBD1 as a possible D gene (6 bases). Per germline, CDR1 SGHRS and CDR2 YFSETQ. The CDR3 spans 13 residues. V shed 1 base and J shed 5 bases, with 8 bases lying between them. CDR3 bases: TGCGCCAGCAGCTTGCCAGGGGAAGATACGCAGTATTTT. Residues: CASSLPGEDTQYF. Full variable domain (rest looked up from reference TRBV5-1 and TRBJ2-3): KAGVTQTPRYLIKTRGQQVTLSCSPISGHRSVSWYQQTPGQGLQFLFEYFSETQRNKGNFPGRFSGRQFSNSRSEMNVSTLELGDSALYLCASSLPGEDTQYFGPGTRLTVL.

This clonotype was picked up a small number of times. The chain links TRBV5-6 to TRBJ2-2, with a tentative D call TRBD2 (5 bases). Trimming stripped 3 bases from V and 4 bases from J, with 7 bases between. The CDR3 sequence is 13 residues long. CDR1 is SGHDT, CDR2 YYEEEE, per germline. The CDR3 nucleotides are TGTGCCAGCAGCTGGGAGCTCACCGGGGAGCTGTTTTTT. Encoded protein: CASSWELTGELFF. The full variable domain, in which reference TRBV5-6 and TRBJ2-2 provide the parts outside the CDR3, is DAGVTQSPTHLIKTRGQQVTLRCSPKSGHDTVSWYQQALGQGPQFIFQYYEEEERQRGNFPDRFSGHQFPNYSSELNVNALLLGDSALYLCASSWELTGELFFGEGSRLTVL.

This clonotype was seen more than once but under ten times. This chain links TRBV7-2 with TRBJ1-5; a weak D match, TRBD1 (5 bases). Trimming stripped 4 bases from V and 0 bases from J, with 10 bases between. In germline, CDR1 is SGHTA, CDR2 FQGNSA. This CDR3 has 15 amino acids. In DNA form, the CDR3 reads TGTGCCAGCAGCTCCGGGGCCTATAGCAATCAGCCCCAGCATTTT. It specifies CASSSGAYSNQPQHF. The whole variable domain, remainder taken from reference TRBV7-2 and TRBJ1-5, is GAGVSQSPSNKVTEKGKDVELRCDPISGHTALYWYRQSLGQGLEFLIYFQGNSAPDKSGLPSDRFSAERTGGSVSTLTIQRTQQEDSAVYLCASSSGAYSNQPQHFGDGTRLSIL.

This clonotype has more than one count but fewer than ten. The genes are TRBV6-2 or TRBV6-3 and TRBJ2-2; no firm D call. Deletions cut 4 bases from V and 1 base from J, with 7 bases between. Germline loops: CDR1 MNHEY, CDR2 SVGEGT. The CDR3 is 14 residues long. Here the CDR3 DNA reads TGTGCCAGCAGTTTTCGACAGAACACCGGGGAGCTGTTTTTT. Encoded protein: CASSFRQNTGELFF.

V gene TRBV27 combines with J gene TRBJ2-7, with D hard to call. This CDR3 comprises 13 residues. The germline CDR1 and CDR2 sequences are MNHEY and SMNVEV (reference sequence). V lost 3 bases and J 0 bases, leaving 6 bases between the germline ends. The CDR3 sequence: CASSFVGSYEQYF. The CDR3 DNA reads TGTGCCAGCAGTTTTGTTGGCTCCTACGAGCAGTACTTC.

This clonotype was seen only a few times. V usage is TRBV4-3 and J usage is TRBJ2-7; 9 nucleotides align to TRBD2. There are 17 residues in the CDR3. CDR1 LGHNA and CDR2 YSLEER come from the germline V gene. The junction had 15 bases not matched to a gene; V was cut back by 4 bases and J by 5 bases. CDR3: CASSRALAGPFSNEQYF. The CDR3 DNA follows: TGCGCCAGCAGCCGGGCACTAGCGGGTCCGTTTTCCAACGAGCAGTACTTC.

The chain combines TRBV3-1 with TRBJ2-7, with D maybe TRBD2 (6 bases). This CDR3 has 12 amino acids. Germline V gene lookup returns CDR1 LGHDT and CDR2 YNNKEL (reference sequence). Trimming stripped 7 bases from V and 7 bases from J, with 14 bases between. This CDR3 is CASTGTFREQYF. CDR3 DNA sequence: TGTGCCAGCACTGGGACTTTCCGGGAGCAGTACTTC.

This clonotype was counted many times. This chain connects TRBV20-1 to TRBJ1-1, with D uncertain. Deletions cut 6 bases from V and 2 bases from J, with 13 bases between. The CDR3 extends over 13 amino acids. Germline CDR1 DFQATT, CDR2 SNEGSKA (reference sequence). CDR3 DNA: TGCAGTGCAAACGACAACAGAAACACTGAAGCTTTCTTT. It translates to CSANDNRNTEAFF.